The clone carrying this TCR beta chain showed up many times. Its antigen remains unidentified. CDR3 length: 15 residues. Trimming took 7 bases from V and 2 from J; bases not matched to a gene: 12. The germline CDR1 and CDR2 sequences are SQVTM and ANQGSEA. The authors made TCR beta libraries by quantitative 5'-RACE with molecular barcodes. TCRdb passed the 5' RACE reads through MiXCR, listing each CDR3 protein once. The table records roughly 130,000 distinct CDR3 sequences, roughly 13% of them present only once. This sample is drawn from a study of CD8 T cells in ankylosing spondylitis. Overall study results and limits: Reportedly, disease-linked clones are significantly enriched in ankylosing spondylitis patients' matched synovial fluid. Disease-linked clones were CD8+ and relatively rare in peripheral blood.

This receptor was taken from a female donor with ankylosing spondylitis or in good health (not recorded which). This chain links TRBV29-1 with TRBJ2-7; TRBD1 agrees at 9 bases. Material: blood, either unsorted or a sorted T cell fraction (not recorded which). CDR3 DNA: TGCAGCGCTAACGACAGGGGGGAGCAAACCTACGAGCAGTACTTC. This sequence encodes CSANDRGEQTYEQYF.